The T cell receptor (beta chain) under discussion was sequenced for a study of graft-versus-host responses after intestinal transplantation. V gave up 3 bases and J gave up 8 bases; unmatched junction bases: 10. This CDR3 is built from 16 residues. In germline, CDR1 is SGHRS, CDR2 YFSETQ. Assay: immunoSEQ multiplex PCR; the TCRdb copy retains only in-frame clones and omits some. The table lists around 40,000 clones, approximately 94% of them singletons. As to this clone: Its target is unknown.

The TCR was taken from a human donor who was the organ donor for an intestinal transplant. Sample: unstimulated CD4+ T cells sorted from spleen or lymph node cells, taken before transplant. The V and J genes are TRBV5-1 and TRBJ1-4, with 10 bases aligning to TRBD1. The CDR3 reads CASSSGTGVGREKLFF. CDR3 bases: TGCGCCAGCAGCTCCGGGACAGGGGTCGGGCGGGAAAAACTGTTTTTT.